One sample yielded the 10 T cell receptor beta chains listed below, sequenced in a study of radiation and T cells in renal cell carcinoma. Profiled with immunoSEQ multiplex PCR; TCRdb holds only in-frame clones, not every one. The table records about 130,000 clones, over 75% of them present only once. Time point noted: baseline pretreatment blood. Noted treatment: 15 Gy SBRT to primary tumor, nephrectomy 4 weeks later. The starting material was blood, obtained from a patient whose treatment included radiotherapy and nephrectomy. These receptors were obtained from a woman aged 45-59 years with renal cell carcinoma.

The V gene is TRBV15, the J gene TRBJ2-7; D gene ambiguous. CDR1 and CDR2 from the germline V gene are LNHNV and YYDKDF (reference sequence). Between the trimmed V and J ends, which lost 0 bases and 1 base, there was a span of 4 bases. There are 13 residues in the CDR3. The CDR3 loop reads CATSRDPSYEQYF. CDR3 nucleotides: TGTGCCACCAGCAGAGATCCATCCTACGAGCAGTACTTC.

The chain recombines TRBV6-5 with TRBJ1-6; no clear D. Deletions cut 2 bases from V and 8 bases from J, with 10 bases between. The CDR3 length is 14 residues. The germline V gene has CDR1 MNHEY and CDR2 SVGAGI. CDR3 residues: CASSYRDWDSPLHF. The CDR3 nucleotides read TGTGCCAGCAGTTACAGGGATTGGGATTCACCCCTCCACTTT.

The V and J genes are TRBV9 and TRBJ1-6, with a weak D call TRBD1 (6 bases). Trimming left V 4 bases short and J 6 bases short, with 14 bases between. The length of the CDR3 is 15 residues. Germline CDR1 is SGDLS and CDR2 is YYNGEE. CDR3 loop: CASSPQQGPNSPLHF. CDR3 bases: TGTGCCAGCAGCCCGCAACAGGGTCCTAATTCACCCCTCCACTTT.

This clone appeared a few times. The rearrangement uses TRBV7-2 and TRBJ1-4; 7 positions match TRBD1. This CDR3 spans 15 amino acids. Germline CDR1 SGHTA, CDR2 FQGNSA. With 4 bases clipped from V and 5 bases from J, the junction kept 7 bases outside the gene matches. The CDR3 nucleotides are TGTGCCAGCAGCTCCCAGACAGGGTTGAATGAAAAACTGTTTTTT. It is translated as CASSSQTGLNEKLFF.

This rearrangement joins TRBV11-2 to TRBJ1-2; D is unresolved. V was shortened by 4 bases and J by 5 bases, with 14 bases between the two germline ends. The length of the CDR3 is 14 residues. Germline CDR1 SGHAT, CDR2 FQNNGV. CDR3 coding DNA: TGTGCCAGCAGCTCACAAGGTACAGCGTATGGCTACACCTTC. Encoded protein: CASSSQGTAYGYTF.

This CDR3 is CASRPSGGAYEQYF. CDR3 nucleotide sequence: TGTGCCAGCAGGCCAAGCGGGGGGGCCTACGAGCAGTACTTC. This chain uses TRBV6-1 with TRBJ2-7; 10 bases map to TRBD2. The trim removed 6 bases at V and 2 bases at J, leaving 4 bases unmatched. Germline CDR1 is MNHNS and CDR2 is SASEGT. This CDR3 has 14 amino acids.

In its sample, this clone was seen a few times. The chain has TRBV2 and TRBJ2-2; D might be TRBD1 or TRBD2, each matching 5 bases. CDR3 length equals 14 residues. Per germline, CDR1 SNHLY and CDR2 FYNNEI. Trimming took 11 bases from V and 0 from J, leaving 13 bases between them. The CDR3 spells CAARADTNTGELFF. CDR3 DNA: TGTGCCGCGAGGGCGGACACGAACACCGGGGAGCTGTTTTTT.

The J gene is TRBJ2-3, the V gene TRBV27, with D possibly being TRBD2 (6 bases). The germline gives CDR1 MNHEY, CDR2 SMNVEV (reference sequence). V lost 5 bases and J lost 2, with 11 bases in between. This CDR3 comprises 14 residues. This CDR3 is CASSEDYYTDTQYF. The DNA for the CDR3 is TGTGCCAGCAGTGAGGACTATTACACAGATACGCAGTATTTT.

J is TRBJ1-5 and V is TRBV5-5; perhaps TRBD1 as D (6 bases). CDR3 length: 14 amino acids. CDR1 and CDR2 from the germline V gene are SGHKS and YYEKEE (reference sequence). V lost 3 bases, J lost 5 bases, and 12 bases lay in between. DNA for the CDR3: TGTGCCAGCAGCTCCCAGGGGACCTATCAGCCCCAGCATTTT. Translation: CASSSQGTYQPQHF. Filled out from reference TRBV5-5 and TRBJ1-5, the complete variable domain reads DAGVTQSPTHLIKTRGQQVTLRCSPISGHKSVSWYQQVLGQGPQFIFQYYEKEERGRGNFPDRFSARQFPNYSSELNVNALLLGDSALYLCASSSQGTYQPQHFGDGTRLSIL.

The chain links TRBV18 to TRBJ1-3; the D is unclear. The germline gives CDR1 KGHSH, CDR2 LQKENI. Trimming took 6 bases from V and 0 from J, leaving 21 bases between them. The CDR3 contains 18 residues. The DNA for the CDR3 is TGTGCCAGCTCCCCAACGGCAGGTGGCCGCGTCTCTGGAAACACCATATATTTT. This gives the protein CASSPTAGGRVSGNTIYF.